Following are 27 T cell receptor beta chains from one sample sequenced in a study of blood T cell repertoires in COVID-19. Assay: immunoSEQ multiplex PCR; the TCRdb copy retains only in-frame clones and omits some. The sample has a few hundred thousand clones; around 92% are singletons. Input material: PBMCs or T cells enriched from blood (not recorded which). Receptor source: a woman aged 60-75 years who had recovered from COVID-19.

The V and J genes are TRBV28 and TRBJ1-4; D gene unclear. Germline assignment: CDR1 MDHEN and CDR2 SYDVKM. Deletions cut 2 bases from V and 4 bases from J, with 8 bases between. CDR3 size: 14 residues. In DNA form, the CDR3 reads TGTGCCAGCAGTTTAACCAGTCATAATGAAAAACTGTTTTTT. It yields the protein CASSLTSHNEKLFF.

This chain uses TRBV28 with TRBJ2-7; 9 bases map to TRBD2. From germline, CDR1 is MDHEN and CDR2 SYDVKM. The V gene end was trimmed by 5 bases and the J gene end by 0 bases; junction bases not matched to a gene: 2. The CDR3 runs 14 residues. The CDR3 reads CASSPRGGSYEQYF. In nucleotides, the CDR3 is TGTGCCAGCAGTCCGCGGGGGGGCTCCTACGAGCAGTACTTC.

The J gene is TRBJ2-4, the V gene TRBV19, with TRBD1 identical over 8 bases. CDR3 length: 16 residues. The germline V gene encodes CDR1 LNHDA and CDR2 SQIVND (reference sequence). V gave up 4 bases and J gave up 0 bases; unmatched junction bases: 5. For the CDR3, the DNA is TGTGCCAGTAGTACGGACAGGGAACTAGCCAAAAACATTCAGTACTTC. Residues: CASSTDRELAKNIQYF.

This clone appeared a single time. The chain carries TRBV28 and TRBJ2-3; 12 nucleotides align to TRBD2. The V segment lost 6 bases and the J segment 7 bases; nucleotides outside the gene matches: 11. The CDR3 covers 16 residues. The germline gives CDR1 MDHEN, CDR2 SYDVKM. CDR3 coding DNA: TGTGCCAGCAGACCATACACTAGCGGGGGGCACAATACGCAGTATTTT. Translated: CASRPYTSGGHNTQYF.

The genes are TRBV28 and TRBJ1-2; D unclear. Germline V gene data show CDR1 as MDHEN and CDR2 as SYDVKM. The CDR3 contains 12 residues. Trimming pared 3 bases from V and 7 bases from J, leaving 9 bases between. The CDR3 sequence is CASSFDVAGYTF. Here the CDR3 DNA reads TGTGCCAGCAGTTTCGATGTGGCTGGCTACACCTTC.

The chain recombines TRBV28 with TRBJ1-6, with a possible D match to TRBD1 (6 bases). Trimming removed 3 bases from V and 10 bases from J, with 10 bases in between. The CDR3 has 13 residues. Germline V lookup: CDR1 MDHEN, CDR2 SYDVKM. This chain's CDR3 is CASSLDRESPLHF. CDR3 coding DNA: TGTGCCAGCAGTTTGGACAGAGAATCACCCCTCCACTTT.

The chain carries TRBV27 and TRBJ1-5; D might be TRBD1 (6 bases). The V end was cut by 3 bases, the J end by 3 bases, with 9 bases between. The CDR3 spans 14 residues. CDR1 MNHEY and CDR2 SMNVEV come from the germline V gene (reference sequence). CDR3 DNA sequence: TGTGCCAGCAGTTTGCCAGGGGTCAATCAGCCCCAGCATTTT. Translated, it gives CASSLPGVNQPQHF.

V usage is TRBV9 and J usage is TRBJ1-2; D call uncertain. Per the germline V gene, CDR1 is SGDLS and CDR2 is YYNGEE. The CDR3 runs to 15 residues. V lost 0 bases and J 3 bases, leaving 12 bases between the germline ends. CDR3 sequence reads: CASSVGGLPYYGYTF. The CDR3 DNA sequence: TGTGCCAGCAGCGTAGGCGGTTTGCCATACTATGGCTACACCTTC.

The CDR3 region has the DNA TGTGCCAGCAGTGACCCGGGACAGGGCCTAAATTCACCCCTCCACTTT. Residues: CASSDPGQGLNSPLHF. The chain employs TRBV27 and TRBJ1-6; 9 nucleotides line up with TRBD1. Germline CDR1 is MNHEY and CDR2 is SMNVEV (reference sequence). V dropped 5 bases and J dropped 7; count of bases not matched to a gene: 9. CDR3 size: 16 residues.

V gene TRBV27 combines with J gene TRBJ2-7, with D possibly matching TRBD2 (6 bases). The V end lost 8 bases, the J end lost 3 bases, and 11 bases lay between the germline ends. The CDR3 is 12 residues long. The V gene's germline CDR1 is MNHEY and CDR2 SMNVEV (reference sequence). The CDR3 region has the DNA TGTGCCAGCCGGGGGACTTACTACGAGCAGTACTTC. The encoded protein is CASRGTYYEQYF.

The rearrangement uses TRBV19 and TRBJ2-2, with TRBD2 identical over 8 bases. Trimming at V came to 5 bases and at J to 0 bases, leaving 5 bases not matched to a gene. Germline CDR1 is LNHDA and CDR2 is SQIVND (reference sequence). CDR3 length equals 16 residues. The CDR3 sequence: CASSFAGGSNTGELFF. DNA for the CDR3: TGTGCCAGTAGTTTTGCGGGGGGTTCGAACACCGGGGAGCTGTTTTTT.

The CDR3 nucleotides are TGCAGTGCTAGTTCGCAGGGGCTTGGGTTAAATGAAAAACTGTTTTTT. Translation: CSASSQGLGLNEKLFF. The rearrangement uses TRBV20-1 and TRBJ1-4, with D perhaps matching TRBD1 (6 bases). Germline loops: CDR1 DFQATT, CDR2 SNEGSKA (reference sequence). Trimming stripped 3 bases from V and 5 bases from J, with 19 bases between. This CDR3 is 16 amino acids long.

The chain employs TRBV19 and TRBJ1-4; a weak D match, TRBD1 (5 bases). Germline lookup yields CDR1 LNHDA and CDR2 SQIVND (reference sequence). V lost 5 bases and J lost 7, with 11 bases in between. The CDR3 runs to 13 residues. The CDR3 spells CASSSGDGEKLFF. CDR3 coding DNA: TGTGCCAGTAGTTCGGGGGATGGTGAAAAACTGTTTTTT.

V is TRBV5-1 and J is TRBJ2-7, with a possible D match to TRBD1 (6 bases). This CDR3 comprises 13 residues. The germline V and J ends were trimmed by 8 bases and 0 bases, with 12 bases remaining between them. Germline loops: CDR1 SGHRS, CDR2 YFSETQ. This CDR3 reads CASRRQDSYEQYF. The CDR3 coding sequence is TGCGCCAGTAGAAGACAGGACTCCTACGAGCAGTACTTC.

This clone has only one observation. This chain connects TRBV5-1 to TRBJ1-5, with TRBD1 matching over 9 bases. CDR1 SGHRS and CDR2 YFSETQ come from the germline V gene. V gave up 6 bases and J gave up 6 bases; unmatched junction bases: 10. The CDR3 contains 15 residues. In nucleotides, the CDR3 is TGCGCCAGCACCGAGTCCGGGACAGGGCTTCAGCCCCAGCATTTT. This translates into CASTESGTGLQPQHF.

This clone was counted once. The chain carries TRBV6-2 or TRBV6-3 and TRBJ1-1; TRBD1 agrees at 10 bases. This CDR3 is 21 amino acids long. The ends lost 6 bases at V and 3 bases at J; junction bases unmatched: 25. Germline assignment: CDR1 MNHEY and CDR2 SVGEGT. The CDR3 loop reads CASSWDRGKLGLGGVYTEAFF. The CDR3 DNA follows: TGTGCCAGCAGCTGGGACAGGGGAAAGTTAGGCCTTGGGGGAGTGTACACTGAAGCTTTCTTT.

The chain recombines TRBV7-9 with TRBJ2-7, with D possibly TRBD2 on 6 matching bases. The CDR3 is 16 amino acids. The V and J ends lost 5 bases and 6 bases respectively, with 23 bases between them. Germline V gene sequence: CDR1 SEHNR, CDR2 FQNEAQ (reference sequence). The CDR3 DNA reads as TGTGCCAGCAGCCCAATTCACCCGGGACTCTACTCCGAGCAGTACTTC. It translates to CASSPIHPGLYSEQYF.

The chain joins TRBV20-1 to TRBJ1-4; 10 bases map to TRBD1. The CDR3 length is 15 residues. The V and J ends lost 6 bases and 5 bases, in that order; junction bases with no gene match: 9. Germline assignment: CDR1 DFQATT and CDR2 SNEGSKA (reference sequence). CDR3 sequence: CSASGQGERNEKLFF. CDR3 in DNA: TGCAGTGCCAGTGGACAGGGGGAGAGGAATGAAAAACTGTTTTTT.

The rearrangement uses TRBV30 and TRBJ1-6, with D possibly being TRBD1 (5 bases). This CDR3 has 13 amino acids. Germline V gives CDR1 GTSNPN, CDR2 SVGIG (reference sequence). The V end was cut by 6 bases, the J end by 8 bases, with 14 bases between. The CDR3 spells CACRGEGDSPLHF. In DNA, the CDR3 is TGTGCCTGCCGAGGGGAGGGCGATTCACCCCTCCACTTT.

This chain joins TRBV7-9 and TRBJ2-3; TRBD2 agrees at 8 bases. The CDR3 is 16 residues long. Germline V gene data show CDR1 as SEHNR and CDR2 as FQNEAQ (reference sequence). With 4 bases clipped from V and 3 bases from J, the junction kept 9 bases outside the gene matches. CDR3 in DNA: TGTGCCAGCAGCTCCCTAGCGGGTTATTCGACAGATACGCAGTATTTT. Amino acid sequence: CASSSLAGYSTDTQYF.

The rearrangement uses TRBV9 and TRBJ1-1; no clear D gene. V lost 1 base and J 0 bases, leaving 4 bases between the germline ends. CDR3 size: 13 residues. Germline CDR1 reads SGDLS; CDR2 reads YYNGEE. CDR3: CASSVRVNTEAFF. Written as DNA, the CDR3 is TGTGCCAGCAGCGTACGAGTGAACACTGAAGCTTTCTTT.

This chain joins TRBV5-1 and TRBJ2-5; D is possibly TRBD2 (5 bases). Deletions cut 3 bases from V and 2 bases from J, with 14 bases between. Germline CDR1 SGHRS, CDR2 YFSETQ. CDR3 length: 15 residues. Written as DNA, the CDR3 is TGCGCCAGCAGCTCCGGGAACCTTTTACAAGAGACCCAGTACTTC. Its protein is CASSSGNLLQETQYF.

The chain carries TRBV7-9 and TRBJ1-2; possibly TRBD1 for D (5 bases). Germline V CDR1 and CDR2: SEHNR, FQNEAQ (reference sequence). The CDR3 length is 14 residues. Trimming took off 9 bases at V and 7 bases at J, with 21 bases between the two ends. CDR3 sequence: CASMDGGRSSGYTF. The CDR3 DNA reads as TGTGCCAGTATGGACGGGGGACGTAGTAGTGGCTACACCTTC.

The chain combines TRBV11-2 with TRBJ1-4, with D perhaps matching TRBD1 (6 bases). The CDR3 is made up of 15 amino acids. CDR1 is SGHAT, CDR2 FQNNGV, per germline. The V and J ends lost 2 bases and 7 bases respectively, with 14 bases between them. CDR3: CASSLSRGAGEKLFF. The CDR3 DNA sequence: TGTGCCAGCAGCTTATCGCGGGGGGCAGGTGAAAAACTGTTTTTT. Variable domain in full (rest from reference TRBV11-2 and TRBJ1-4): EAGVAQSPRYKIIEKRQSVAFWCNPISGHATLYWYQQILGQGPKLLIQFQNNGVVDDSQLPKDRFSAERLKGVDSTLKIQPAKLEDSAVYLCASSLSRGAGEKLFFGSGTQLSVL.

This chain uses TRBV11-2 with TRBJ1-4; D is ambiguous. Trimming pared 3 bases from V and 5 bases from J, leaving 10 bases between. CDR3 size: 14 residues. The germline CDR1 and CDR2 sequences are SGHAT and FQNNGV. The CDR3 DNA reads TGTGCCAGCAGCTTTACAGTATACAATGAAAAACTGTTTTTT. Translated: CASSFTVYNEKLFF.

The chain joins TRBV9 to TRBJ2-1; D might be TRBD2 (6 bases). CDR3 size: 16 residues. Trimming pared 3 bases from V and 6 bases from J, leaving 19 bases between. The V gene's germline CDR1 is SGDLS and CDR2 YYNGEE. The CDR3 DNA is TGTGCCAGCAGCGGAGTAGGGGCTAGCGATGGCAATGAGCAGTTCTTC. It codes for CASSGVGASDGNEQFF.

V usage is TRBV25-1 and J usage is TRBJ1-1; D perhaps matches TRBD1 (5 bases). CDR1 MGHDK and CDR2 SYGVNS come from the germline V gene. The CDR3 is 14 amino acids. Deletions cut 6 bases from V and 0 bases from J, with 11 bases between. CDR3 sequence reads: CASSWGFMNTEAFF. CDR3 nucleotide sequence: TGTGCCAGCAGCTGGGGCTTTATGAACACTGAAGCTTTCTTT.